These 25 T cell receptor beta chains were all obtained from the same sample, sequenced in a study of OX40 agonist ivuxolimab in advanced cancers. The table came from immunoSEQ multiplex PCR; TCRdb's copy has only in-frame clones and leaves some out. The sample holds about 83,000 clones, over 75% seen once. Sample: CD4+ or CD8+ T cells sorted from blood, taken in a trial of the OX40 agonist ivuxolimab. The origin of the receptors is an adult with an advanced solid tumor such as melanoma, head and neck, liver or kidney cancer.

The chain has TRBV7-9 and TRBJ1-1; tentative D call: TRBD1 (6 bases). Germline CDR1 SEHNR, CDR2 FQNEAQ (reference sequence). V was cut by 5 bases and J by 6 bases, with 19 bases left in between. This CDR3 is 15 amino acids long. This CDR3 reads CASSPGPGAFAEAFF. DNA for the CDR3: TGTGCCAGCAGCCCAGGTCCGGGGGCTTTCGCTGAAGCTTTCTTT.

The CDR3 here is CASSLALAGGTDTQYF. The CDR3 region has the DNA TGTGCCAGCAGCTTGGCTTTGGCAGGCGGCACAGATACGCAGTATTTT. V gene TRBV5-4 combines with J gene TRBJ2-3; D uncertain. CDR1 and CDR2 (germline): SGHNT, YYREEE (reference sequence). With 0 bases removed from V and 1 base from J, the gap between germline ends came to 12 bases. This CDR3 spans 16 amino acids.

The chain uses TRBV6-6 and TRBJ1-2; 8 bases are a match to TRBD1. The CDR3 contains 14 residues. The V gene end was trimmed by 5 bases and the J gene end by 8 bases; junction bases not matched to a gene: 10. Looked up from germline, CDR1 is MNHNY and CDR2 is SVGAGI (reference sequence). The CDR3 is CASSLQGEWRGYTF. In nucleotides, the CDR3 is TGTGCCAGCAGTCTACAGGGGGAATGGAGGGGCTACACCTTC.

In this sample, this clone turned up once. The chain combines TRBV15 with TRBJ2-1, with 9 bases lining up with TRBD2. Germline lookup yields CDR1 LNHNV and CDR2 YYDKDF (reference sequence). Trimming at V came to 0 bases and at J to 4 bases, leaving 7 bases not matched to a gene. The CDR3 sequence is 17 residues long. CDR3 nucleotide sequence: TGTGCCACCAGCAGAGATAGAGCGGGGGGTCAATACAATGAGCAGTTCTTC. Its translation: CATSRDRAGGQYNEQFF.

The genes are TRBV5-4 and TRBJ2-7; a possible D gene is TRBD1 (5 bases). The CDR3 has 13 residues. V lost 3 bases and J lost 4, with 11 bases in between. Per the germline V gene, CDR1 is SGHNT and CDR2 is YYREEE (reference sequence). The CDR3 DNA sequence: TGTGCCAGCAGCTCAAGGTCAGGGTACGAGCAGTACTTC. Protein product: CASSSRSGYEQYF.

The chain recombines TRBV9 with TRBJ1-2, with D possibly matching TRBD1 (5 bases). The CDR3 is 17 residues long. CDR1 and CDR2 (germline): SGDLS, YYNGEE. V was cut by 0 bases and J by 4 bases, with 19 bases left in between. The CDR3 region is CASSVGGEVRLGYGYTF. The CDR3, as DNA: TGTGCCAGCAGCGTAGGGGGGGAGGTACGTTTGGGCTATGGCTACACCTTC.

This sequence joins TRBV5-4 and TRBJ1-3; D gene uncertain. Trimming took 3 bases from V and 4 from J, leaving 5 bases between them. Germline lookup yields CDR1 SGHNT and CDR2 YYREEE (reference sequence). The CDR3 length is 12 residues. CDR3 amino acids: CASSSDGNTIYF. The CDR3 DNA reads TGTGCCAGCAGCTCCGACGGAAACACCATATATTTT.

The genes are TRBV7-9 and TRBJ2-7; no firm D call. This CDR3 has 11 amino acids. Trimming pared 0 bases from V and 5 bases from J, leaving 2 bases between. The germline CDR1 and CDR2 sequences are SEHNR and FQNEAQ (reference sequence). CDR3 sequence: CASSLADEQYF. CDR3 nucleotides: TGTGCCAGCAGCTTAGCGGACGAGCAGTACTTC.

The chain couples TRBV7-3 to TRBJ2-1, with 8 bases matching TRBD1. This CDR3 comprises 15 residues. Germline trimming cut 5 bases from V and 6 bases from J; bases unmatched to any gene: 9. The germline gives CDR1 SGHTA, CDR2 FQGTGA. In nucleotides, the CDR3 is TGTGCCAGCAGCCTGCAGGGGGCGCAACCCAATGAGCAGTTCTTC. It is translated as CASSLQGAQPNEQFF.

CDR3 region: CASSESGSNSPLHF. In DNA, the CDR3 is TGTGCCAGCAGTGAATCGGGTTCGAATTCACCCCTCCACTTT. The chain combines TRBV25-1 with TRBJ1-6; D call uncertain. This CDR3 contains 14 residues. Trimming shortened V by 1 base and J by 7 bases, and 8 bases separated the two germline ends. Per germline, CDR1 MGHDK and CDR2 SYGVNS. Full variable domain (remainder filled in from reference TRBV25-1 and TRBJ1-6): EADIYQTPRYLVIGTGKKITLECSQTMGHDKMYWYQQDPGMELHLIHYSYGVNSTEKGDLSSESTVSRIRTEHFPLTLESARPSHTSQYLCASSESGSNSPLHFGNGTRLTVT.

V usage is TRBV7-2 and J usage is TRBJ2-5; no firm D call. The closer fit of TRBJ2-7 to the DNA end suggests the J call may be wrong. The CDR3 totals 14 residues. Germline V gene data show CDR1 as SGHTA and CDR2 as FQGNSA. In DNA, the CDR3 is TGTGCCAGCAGCGGGTGGAAAGCACCCTACGAGCAGTACTTC. It codes for CASSGWKAPYEQYF.

This clone showed up just once. The chain couples TRBV7-2 to TRBJ2-3; 7 bases map to TRBD2. The germline CDR1 and CDR2 sequences are SGHTA and FQGNSA. The CDR3 is 15 amino acids. V shed 2 bases, J shed 4 bases, and the junction held 6 bases outside the gene matches. The CDR3 coding sequence is TGTGCCAGCAGCTTATTGTCACTAGCGCCAGATACGCAGTATTTT. It codes for CASSLLSLAPDTQYF. The variable domain in full, completed from reference TRBV7-2 and TRBJ2-3, reads GAGVSQSPSNKVTEKGKDVELRCDPISGHTALYWYRQSLGQGLEFLIYFQGNSAPDKSGLPSDRFSAERTGGSVSTLTIQRTQQEDSAVYLCASSLLSLAPDTQYFGPGTRLTVL.

The chain joins TRBV7-8 to TRBJ2-3; D gene unclear. Trimming pared 0 bases from V and 5 bases from J, leaving 0 bases between. This CDR3 comprises 11 residues. Per the germline V gene, CDR1 is SGHVS and CDR2 is FQNEAQ. The CDR3 loop is CASSLADTQYF. The CDR3 DNA is TGTGCCAGCAGCTTAGCAGATACGCAGTATTTT.

The rearrangement uses TRBV5-1 and TRBJ2-7; D is undetermined. Germline V gives CDR1 SGHRS, CDR2 YFSETQ. The ends were cut back, 1 base at V and 1 base at J, with 9 bases in the middle. This CDR3 spans 14 amino acids. CDR3 nucleotide sequence: TGCGCCAGCAGCTTGTTTCTGGAGTCCTACGAGCAGTACTTC. It codes for CASSLFLESYEQYF.

The V and J genes are TRBV11-2 and TRBJ1-2, with a tentative D call TRBD1 (6 bases). Germline V CDR1 and CDR2: SGHAT, FQNNGV. V lost 4 bases to trimming and J lost 4 bases, with 16 bases between them. The CDR3 consists of 15 residues. Here the CDR3 reads CASSSGAGVGYGYTF. CDR3 coding DNA: TGTGCCAGCAGCTCCGGGGCAGGGGTAGGCTATGGCTACACCTTC.

The chain joins TRBV6-1 to TRBJ1-5; D is uncertain. The V and J ends lost 3 bases and 5 bases respectively, with 8 bases between them. The CDR3 runs to 13 residues. Germline V gene lookup returns CDR1 MNHNS and CDR2 SASEGT. The CDR3 DNA reads as TGTGCCAGCAGTGACCAGACCGATCAGCCCCAGCATTTT. Residues: CASSDQTDQPQHF.

This chain connects TRBV5-6 to TRBJ2-5, with a tentative D call TRBD1 (6 bases). V shed 3 bases and J shed 5 bases, with 14 bases lying between them. The CDR3 loop spans 14 amino acids. Germline V gene lookup returns CDR1 SGHDT and CDR2 YYEEEE. The CDR3 sequence: CASSYSTGGETQYF. The CDR3 DNA sequence: TGTGCCAGCAGCTACTCGACAGGAGGTGAGACCCAGTACTTC.

The chain couples TRBV18 to TRBJ2-7, with 12 bases lining up with TRBD1. CDR1 and CDR2 (germline): KGHSH, LQKENI. The CDR3 is made up of 13 amino acids. Losses at the gene ends were 6 bases for V and 5 bases for J; bases not matched to a gene: 2. The CDR3 spells CASSGTGGDEQYF. The CDR3 DNA is TGTGCCAGCTCCGGGACAGGGGGCGACGAGCAGTACTTC.

In this sample, this clone turned up a few times. V is TRBV11-2 and J is TRBJ2-7; maybe TRBD2 (6 bases). Trimming left V 7 bases short and J 0 bases short, with 16 bases between. The CDR3 spans 15 residues. The V gene's germline CDR1 is SGHAT and CDR2 FQNNGV. The CDR3: CASTWGEDRSYEQYF. As DNA, the CDR3 is TGTGCCAGCACCTGGGGGGAAGACCGCTCCTACGAGCAGTACTTC.

This chain joins TRBV9 and TRBJ1-1; the D is unclear. CDR1 SGDLS and CDR2 YYNGEE come from the germline V gene. Trimming took off 3 bases at V and 3 bases at J, with 9 bases between the two ends. The CDR3 is made up of 13 amino acids. The chain's CDR3 is CASSAQAYTEAFF. As DNA, the CDR3 is TGTGCCAGCAGCGCCCAGGCATACACTGAAGCTTTCTTT.

The chain has TRBV9 and TRBJ2-3; TRBD1 is a possible D gene (6 bases). CDR1 SGDLS and CDR2 YYNGEE come from the germline V gene. This CDR3 has 17 amino acids. V lost 3 bases and J 1 base, leaving 18 bases between the germline ends. The CDR3 nucleotides read TGTGCCAGCAGCGCATACAGGGCGAGTCTAGGCACAGATACGCAGTATTTT. Amino acid sequence: CASSAYRASLGTDTQYF.

The chain links TRBV5-4 to TRBJ1-2, with a weak D call TRBD1 (5 bases). The CDR3 runs 14 residues. Germline lookup yields CDR1 SGHNT and CDR2 YYREEE (reference sequence). V dropped 4 bases and J dropped 3 bases, with 13 bases sitting between them. The CDR3 protein is CASSALAGDYGYTF. The CDR3 region has the DNA TGTGCCAGCAGCGCCCTGGCGGGGGACTATGGCTACACCTTC.

The J gene is TRBJ2-5, the V gene TRBV4-2, with D perhaps matching TRBD2 (6 bases). This CDR3 comprises 16 residues. Trimming pared 1 base from V and 5 bases from J, leaving 17 bases between. Germline CDR1 reads LGHNA; CDR2 reads YNFKEQ. CDR3: CASSQGFTSSSETQYF. DNA of the CDR3: TGTGCCAGCAGCCAAGGGTTCACTAGCTCTTCTGAGACCCAGTACTTC.

The rearrangement links TRBV2 to TRBJ2-1, with TRBD1 matching 9 bases. Per germline, CDR1 SNHLY and CDR2 FYNNEI. CDR3 length: 14 residues. V was clipped by 4 bases and J by 7 bases; unmatched bases: 5. DNA of the CDR3: TGTGCCAGCAGTGGAACAGGGGGCTGGAATGAGCAGTTCTTC. Translating gives CASSGTGGWNEQFF. Full variable domain (rest looked up from reference TRBV2 and TRBJ2-1): EPEVTQTPSHQVTQMGQEVILRCVPISNHLYFYWYRQILGQKVEFLVSFYNNEISEKSEIFDDQFSVERPDGSNFTLKIRSTKLEDSAMYFCASSGTGGWNEQFFGPGTRLTVL.

The rearrangement joins TRBV27 to TRBJ1-1; the D gene is possibly TRBD1 (5 bases). This CDR3 is 14 amino acids long. Trimming stripped 8 bases from V and 4 bases from J, with 17 bases between. Germline loops: CDR1 MNHEY, CDR2 SMNVEV (reference sequence). CDR3 amino acids: CASWREQGTTEAFF. The DNA for the CDR3 is TGTGCCAGCTGGAGGGAACAAGGGACCACTGAAGCTTTCTTT.